The 26 T cell receptor beta chains reported below all come from one sample, sequenced in a study of blood T cell repertoires in COVID-19. The data were produced by immunoSEQ multiplex PCR, yet TCRdb's version contains in-frame clones alone and is incomplete. The table has under 400,000 clones, about 91% seen once. Sample: peripheral blood. These TCRs come from a woman younger than 45 with COVID-19, enrolled during active disease.

This clone was seen only once. J is TRBJ2-1 and V is TRBV7-9, with TRBD2 identical over 7 bases. The ends lost 3 bases at V and 2 bases at J; junction bases unmatched: 7. The V gene's germline CDR1 is SEHNR and CDR2 FQNEAQ (reference sequence). The CDR3 is 16 residues long. The CDR3 sequence: CASSFMFAGAYNEQFF. Written as DNA, the CDR3 is TGTGCCAGCAGCTTTATGTTTGCGGGAGCCTACAATGAGCAGTTCTTC.

The rearrangement uses TRBV2 and TRBJ2-5; no firm D call. Trimming left V 4 bases short and J 3 bases short, with 12 bases between. Germline V gene sequence: CDR1 SNHLY, CDR2 FYNNEI. This CDR3 comprises 14 residues. CDR3 region: CASSANGLKETQYF. CDR3 bases: TGTGCCAGCAGTGCTAACGGGTTGAAAGAGACCCAGTACTTC.

This clone was recorded a few times. The chain combines TRBV15 with TRBJ2-1; D may be TRBD2 (6 bases). The V and J ends lost 9 bases and 4 bases respectively, with 28 bases between them. Germline V gives CDR1 LNHNV, CDR2 YYDKDF (reference sequence). CDR3 length: 18 residues. CDR3 DNA: TGTGCCACATTACTTGGCGGGGCTCATTCCGCACCGTACAATGAGCAGTTCTTC. Amino acid sequence: CATLLGGAHSAPYNEQFF.

V usage is TRBV30 and J usage is TRBJ2-1; 7 positions agree with TRBD2. CDR1 is GTSNPN and CDR2 is SVGIG in the germline V gene (reference sequence). This CDR3 is 15 amino acids long. Losses at the gene ends were 1 base for V and 5 bases for J; bases not matched to a gene: 8. The CDR3 DNA is TGTGCCTGGAGTGCCTTTCTTCGGGGGGACAATGAGCAGTTCTTC. Protein: CAWSAFLRGDNEQFF.

J is TRBJ1-4 and V is TRBV29-1; TRBD1 matches at 7 bases. Germline CDR1 and CDR2: SQVTM and ANQGSEA. There are 14 residues in the CDR3. Germline trimming cut 6 bases from V and 8 bases from J; bases unmatched to any gene: 12. The CDR3 region is CSVSWTGGGEKLFF. The CDR3 bases are TGCAGCGTGTCCTGGACAGGCGGCGGGGAAAAACTGTTTTTT.

The V and J genes are TRBV5-1 and TRBJ2-1; the match to TRBD2 covers 7 bases. Germline trimming cut 3 bases from V and 7 bases from J; bases unmatched to any gene: 4. The CDR3 length is 13 residues. CDR1 and CDR2 (germline): SGHRS, YFSETQ. The CDR3 DNA follows: TGCGCCAGCAGCTGGGGGGGAATGAATGAGCAGTTCTTC. It codes for CASSWGGMNEQFF.

This clone was picked up many times. The chain joins TRBV6-4 to TRBJ2-5; 7 nucleotides align to TRBD1. V lost 3 bases and J lost 4; bases outside the gene matches: 8. The CDR3 is made up of 15 amino acids. CDR1 and CDR2 (germline): MRHNA, SNTAGT. In DNA form, the CDR3 reads TGTGCCAGCAGTGAATACAGGGGAATATCAGAGACCCAGTACTTC. Residues: CASSEYRGISETQYF.

The chain uses TRBV19 and TRBJ2-2, with 7 bases lining up with TRBD2. The CDR3 has 17 residues. The V gene's germline CDR1 is LNHDA and CDR2 SQIVND (reference sequence). The J segment lost 2 bases and the V segment lost 4 bases, leaving 10 bases of the junction unmatched. CDR3: CASSNPLGGFNTGELFF. Here the CDR3 DNA reads TGTGCCAGTAGTAACCCCCTCGGGGGGTTTAACACCGGGGAGCTGTTTTTT.

The rearrangement uses TRBV6-5 and TRBJ1-1; D not resolved. Deletions cut 3 bases from V and 5 bases from J, with 10 bases between. The CDR3 is 13 residues long. Germline-derived CDR1 and CDR2 are MNHEY and SVGAGI. CDR3 amino acids: CASSYRGGTEAFF. The CDR3 DNA reads TGTGCCAGCAGTTATCGGGGAGGGACTGAAGCTTTCTTT.

Of note for this clone: The same CDR3 can be traced to other DNA sequences in this sample. The chain uses TRBV6-5 and TRBJ1-1, with a tentative D call TRBD1 (6 bases). The germline V and J ends were trimmed by 6 bases and 2 bases, with 10 bases remaining between them. The germline V gene encodes CDR1 MNHEY and CDR2 SVGAGI. This CDR3 is built from 13 residues. The CDR3 loop is CASRQGFNTEAFF. The CDR3 DNA reads TGTGCCAGCAGACAGGGTTTTAACACTGAAGCTTTCTTT.

This clone turned up a few times. A read error may account for a junction end that differs from germline. The V gene is TRBV18, the J gene TRBJ2-1, with 7 bases fitting TRBD2. The germline V gene has CDR1 KGHSH and CDR2 LQKENI. This CDR3 has 13 residues. Here the CDR3 DNA reads TGTGCCAGCTCACCGACCTCTAGCGGATATTCGCTCTTC. As protein: CASSPTSSGYSLF.

The chain combines TRBV30 with TRBJ2-1; TRBD1 aligns across 7 bases. CDR1 GTSNPN and CDR2 SVGIG come from the germline V gene (reference sequence). This CDR3 has 12 amino acids. With V trimmed by 3 bases and J by 8 bases, 4 bases remained unmatched. The CDR3 is CAWRDRAYEQFF. CDR3 sequence (DNA): TGTGCCTGGAGAGACAGGGCTTATGAGCAGTTCTTC.

This clone was seen once. DNA for the CDR3: TGTGCCAGCAGCGGGGGCCAGTATAATTCACCCCTCCACTTT. This encodes CASSGGQYNSPLHF. V is TRBV9 and J is TRBJ1-6; TRBD1 is a possible D gene (5 bases). Trimming cost V 3 bases and J 4 bases, with 8 bases left between them. Germline CDR1 SGDLS, CDR2 YYNGEE. The CDR3 consists of 14 residues.

A single count supports this clone. This sequence joins TRBV5-4 and TRBJ2-2; D might be TRBD1 (7 bases). CDR1 SGHNT and CDR2 YYREEE come from the germline V gene (reference sequence). Trimming shortened V by 0 bases and J by 4 bases, and 13 bases separated the two germline ends. CDR3 length equals 16 residues. CDR3 in amino acids: CASSLGGTASTGELFF. The CDR3 nucleotides read TGTGCCAGCAGCTTGGGCGGGACAGCCTCCACCGGGGAGCTGTTTTTT.

This rearrangement joins TRBV2 to TRBJ1-1; no reliable D call. The germline gives CDR1 SNHLY, CDR2 FYNNEI. CDR3 size: 12 residues. V was shortened by 5 bases and J by 5 bases, with 9 bases between the two germline ends. The CDR3 DNA sequence: TGTGCCAGCAGTATACACCGAACTGAAGCTTTCTTT. Protein sequence: CASSIHRTEAFF.

The V call is TRBV9, the J call TRBJ2-5; a weak D match, TRBD1 (5 bases). The V and J ends lost 0 bases and 5 bases respectively, with 14 bases between them. This CDR3 has 15 amino acids. CDR1 and CDR2 from the germline V gene are SGDLS and YYNGEE. CDR3 protein: CASSVGPGLLETQYF. The CDR3 nucleotides read TGTGCCAGCAGCGTAGGTCCAGGGTTGTTGGAGACCCAGTACTTC.

This clone turned up a few times. The rearrangement uses TRBV11-2 and TRBJ1-6, with TRBD1 identical over 7 bases. Germline V gives CDR1 SGHAT, CDR2 FQNNGV. This CDR3 is 15 amino acids long. The junction had 5 bases not matched to a gene; V was cut back by 3 bases and J by 6 bases. The CDR3 bases are TGTGCCAGCAGCTTCGGGACAGCCTTTAATTCACCCCTCCACTTT. Its protein product is CASSFGTAFNSPLHF.

The J gene is TRBJ1-2, the V gene TRBV6-5; possibly TRBD1 for D (6 bases). CDR1 MNHEY and CDR2 SVGAGI come from the germline V gene. This CDR3 region has 15 residues. Trimming removed 4 bases at V and 2 bases at J, with 14 bases between. CDR3 DNA sequence: TGTGCCAGCAGTTTGACCCAGGACAGAAACTATGGCTACACCTTC. Amino acid sequence: CASSLTQDRNYGYTF.

The rearrangement uses TRBV6-6 and TRBJ1-2, with D possibly TRBD1 on 5 matching bases. With 5 bases removed from V and 3 bases from J, the gap between germline ends came to 10 bases. Looked up from germline, CDR1 is MNHNY and CDR2 is SVGAGI (reference sequence). This CDR3 has 13 amino acids. The CDR3 coding sequence is TGTGCCAGCAGTCCGACAGAATACTATGGCTACACCTTC. As protein: CASSPTEYYGYTF.

The chain has TRBV18 and TRBJ1-5, with D tentatively TRBD1 (6 bases). The CDR3 sequence is 16 residues long. CDR1 is KGHSH and CDR2 is LQKENI in the germline V gene. V was shortened by 4 bases and J by 1 base, with 14 bases between the two germline ends. In DNA, the CDR3 is TGTGCCAGCTCACGAGGACAGCCCGGGAGCAATCAGCCCCAGCATTTT. Its translation is CASSRGQPGSNQPQHF.

The chain joins TRBV6-5 to TRBJ1-2; 7 nucleotides line up with TRBD1. Trimming took 6 bases from V and 8 from J; bases not matched to a gene: 15. The V gene's germline CDR1 is MNHEY and CDR2 SVGAGI. This CDR3 has 15 residues. The CDR3 is CASRQDRTGARGYTF. In DNA, the CDR3 is TGTGCCAGCAGACAAGACCGTACAGGGGCTAGGGGCTACACCTTC.

The chain couples TRBV7-3 to TRBJ1-2; D is unclear. The germline V gene has CDR1 SGHTA and CDR2 FQGTGA. The length of the CDR3 is 13 residues. The ends were cut back, 4 bases at V and 1 base at J, with 7 bases in the middle. CDR3 amino acids: CASSSGRNYGYTF. Here the CDR3 DNA reads TGTGCCAGCAGCTCAGGTCGTAACTATGGCTACACCTTC.

The CDR3 DNA sequence: TGTGCCAGCAGTTTATTAACAGGTGGTGTTGGCTACACCTTC. This sequence encodes CASSLLTGGVGYTF. This chain links TRBV28 with TRBJ1-2; D is perhaps TRBD1 (5 bases). CDR1 and CDR2 from the germline V gene are MDHEN and SYDVKM. Trimming cost V 1 base and J 7 bases, with 13 bases left between them. The CDR3 consists of 14 residues.

V is TRBV9 and J is TRBJ2-3; TRBD2 aligns across 15 bases. This CDR3 has 17 amino acids. V dropped 3 bases and J dropped 5; count of bases not matched to a gene: 7. Germline V lookup: CDR1 SGDLS, CDR2 YYNGEE. CDR3 DNA sequence: TGTGCCAGCAGCGAGGGACTAGCGGGGGGACCGGGAGATACGCAGTATTTT. Translating gives CASSEGLAGGPGDTQYF.

The rearrangement links TRBV10-3 to TRBJ1-2, with 7 bases fitting TRBD1. The CDR3 is 14 residues long. Germline V CDR1 and CDR2: ENHRY, SYGVKD. The V and J ends lost 2 bases and 4 bases, in that order; junction bases with no gene match: 4. As DNA, the CDR3 is TGTGCCATCAGTGAGCGACAGGGTGCCTATGGCTACACCTTC. It encodes CAISERQGAYGYTF.

The rearrangement links TRBV21-1 to TRBJ1-6. TRBV21-1 is deemed a pseudogene. The CDR3 consists of 14 residues. CDR3 in amino acids: CASSPIGRGVPLHF. CDR3 sequence (DNA): TGTGCCAGCAGCCCGATCGGTCGCGGGGTACCCCTCCACTTT.